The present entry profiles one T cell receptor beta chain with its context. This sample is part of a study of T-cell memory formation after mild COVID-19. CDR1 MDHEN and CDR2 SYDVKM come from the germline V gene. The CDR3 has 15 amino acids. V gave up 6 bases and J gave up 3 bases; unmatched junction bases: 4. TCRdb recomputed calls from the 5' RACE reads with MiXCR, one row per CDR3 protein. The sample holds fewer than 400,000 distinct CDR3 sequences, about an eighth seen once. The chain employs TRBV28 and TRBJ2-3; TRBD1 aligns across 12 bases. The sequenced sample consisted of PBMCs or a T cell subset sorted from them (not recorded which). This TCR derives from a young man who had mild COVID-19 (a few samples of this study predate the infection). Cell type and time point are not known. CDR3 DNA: TGTGCCAGCAGAGGGACAGGGGGCGTTACAGATACGCAGTATTTT. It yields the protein CASRGTGGVTDTQYF.